The T cell receptor (beta chain) under discussion was sequenced for a study of blood T cells in healthy people across ages. Broader study findings: Investigators viewed diversity estimates from one million T cells as underestimates, the study reported. A roughly linear age-dependent decrease characterized TCR beta diversity per million T cells.

V was shortened by 8 bases and J by 3 bases, with 18 bases between the two germline ends. The CDR3 has 15 amino acids. Germline V gene data show CDR1 as SGHDT and CDR2 as YYEEEE. Of note for this clonotype: The antigen is not known.

For the second PCR, which ran for about 7 to 12 cycles, a sample-barcoded 5' primer and a J-beta primer mix were used. TCRdb fed the 5' RACE reads into MiXCR, producing one record per CDR3 protein. The sample has roughly 2 million distinct CDR3 sequences, around 50% seen once. The sample comprised blood. J is TRBJ2-1 and V is TRBV5-6; the D gene is possibly TRBD1 (7 bases). The source is a woman in her forties in good health. The CDR3 region is CASMTGQTSYNEQFF. CDR3 sequence (DNA): TGTGCCAGTATGACGGGACAGACTAGCTACAATGAGCAGTTCTTC. The full variable domain, with the rest looked up from reference TRBV5-6 and TRBJ2-1, is DAGVTQSPTHLIKTRGQQVTLRCSPKSGHDTVSWYQQALGQGPQFIFQYYEEEERQRGNFPDRFSGHQFPNYSSELNVNALLLGDSALYLCASMTGQTSYNEQFFGPGTRLTVL.